The 6 T cell receptor beta chains below were found in one sample sequenced in a study of cytomegalovirus exposure and HLA in healthy donors. Both 60 Vbeta primers and 13 Jbeta primers went into the PCR. Data came from immunoSEQ multiplex PCR; TCRdb stores just in-frame clones and leaves some out. This sample has under 200,000 clones; about 81% occur once, and the top ten carry approximately 2.1%. Sequenced input: PBMCs. The receptors originated from a woman aged 18-29 years in good health and CMV-seronegative.

In its sample, this clone was seen a few times. The CDR3 loop reads CASRPGTGLYEQYF. The CDR3 nucleotides are TGTGCCAGTAGACCGGGGACAGGGCTTTACGAGCAGTACTTC. The rearrangement joins TRBV19 to TRBJ2-7, with 9 bases aligning to TRBD1. Germline V gives CDR1 LNHDA, CDR2 SQIVND (reference sequence). V lost 6 bases to trimming and J lost 4 bases; unmatched junction nucleotides: 7. CDR3 length: 14 amino acids.

The chain recombines TRBV19 with TRBJ1-6; D is perhaps TRBD1 (6 bases). Trimming removed 1 base from V and 7 bases from J, with 8 bases in between. Germline values: CDR1 LNHDA, CDR2 SQIVND (reference sequence). This CDR3 spans 14 amino acids. The CDR3 loop reads CASSIGTGNSPLHF. The CDR3 DNA sequence: TGTGCCAGTAGTATAGGAACAGGGAATTCACCCCTCCACTTT.

The chain links TRBV7-9 to TRBJ2-1, with 7 nucleotides matching TRBD2. After removal of 6 bases from V and 10 bases from J, the junction contained 3 bases not matched to a gene. The germline gives CDR1 SEHNR, CDR2 FQNEAQ (reference sequence). The CDR3 is made up of 11 amino acids. The CDR3 DNA reads as TGTGCCAGCAGAGCTAGCGGCGAGCAGTTCTTC. Its protein product is CASRASGEQFF.

This rearrangement joins TRBV29-1 to TRBJ2-1, with D possibly TRBD2 on 6 matching bases. Trimming took off 6 bases at V and 2 bases at J, with 14 bases between the two ends. Germline CDR1 reads SQVTM; CDR2 reads ANQGSEA. The CDR3 is made up of 14 amino acids. CDR3 bases: TGCAGCGTAGCAGCGGGTGCGACCTACAATGAGCAGTTCTTC. It is translated as CSVAAGATYNEQFF.

The rearrangement links TRBV10-3 to TRBJ2-7, with D maybe TRBD2 (6 bases). The germline V gene has CDR1 ENHRY and CDR2 SYGVKD. Trimming cost V 8 bases and J 7 bases, with 18 bases left between them. The CDR3 runs to 13 residues. CDR3 sequence (DNA): TGTGCCATCGGGAGTACCGGGACTGGGGAGCAGTACTTC. Protein sequence: CAIGSTGTGEQYF.

The CDR3 region has the DNA TGCAGCGTTGAGAGGACTAGCAACAATGAGCAGTTCTTC. Its translation: CSVERTSNNEQFF. This sequence joins TRBV29-1 and TRBJ2-1; 8 nucleotides line up with TRBD2. CDR3 size: 13 residues. Per germline, CDR1 SQVTM and CDR2 ANQGSEA. Losses at the gene ends were 3 bases for V and 5 bases for J; bases not matched to a gene: 3.